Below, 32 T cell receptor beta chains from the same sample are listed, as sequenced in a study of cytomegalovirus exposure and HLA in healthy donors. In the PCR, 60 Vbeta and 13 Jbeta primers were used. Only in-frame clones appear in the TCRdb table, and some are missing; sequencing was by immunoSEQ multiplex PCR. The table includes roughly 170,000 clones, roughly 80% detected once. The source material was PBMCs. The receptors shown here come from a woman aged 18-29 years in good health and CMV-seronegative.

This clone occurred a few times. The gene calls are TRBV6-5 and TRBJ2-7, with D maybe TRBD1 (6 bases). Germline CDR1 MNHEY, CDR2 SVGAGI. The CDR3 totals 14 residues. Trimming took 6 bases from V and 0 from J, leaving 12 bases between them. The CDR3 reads CASSPRTASYEQYF. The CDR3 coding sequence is TGTGCCAGCAGCCCCAGGACAGCCTCCTACGAGCAGTACTTC.

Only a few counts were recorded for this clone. In nucleotides, the CDR3 is TGTGCCAGCAGTCCACTAAAGGGTCTCGGGAGGGCCTATTACAACGAGCAGTACTTC. It encodes CASSPLKGLGRAYYNEQYF. V usage is TRBV27 and J usage is TRBJ2-7; 8 positions match TRBD2. Germline CDR1 is MNHEY and CDR2 is SMNVEV (reference sequence). Trimming cost V 5 bases and J 5 bases; bases outside gene matches: 23. The CDR3 runs 19 residues.

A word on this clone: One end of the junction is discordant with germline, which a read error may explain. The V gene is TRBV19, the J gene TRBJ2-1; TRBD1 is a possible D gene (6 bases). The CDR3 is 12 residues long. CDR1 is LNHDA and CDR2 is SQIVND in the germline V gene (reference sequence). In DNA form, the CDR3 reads TGTGCCAGCAGTAGAGACAGGAGGGAGCAGTTCTTC. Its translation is CASSRDRREQFF.

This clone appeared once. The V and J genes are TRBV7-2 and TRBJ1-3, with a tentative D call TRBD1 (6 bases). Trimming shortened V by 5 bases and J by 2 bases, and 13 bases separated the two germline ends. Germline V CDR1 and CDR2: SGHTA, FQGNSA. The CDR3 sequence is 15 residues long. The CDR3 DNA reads TGTGCCAGCAGCCCACAGGGTAGTCCTGGAAACACCATATATTTT. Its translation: CASSPQGSPGNTIYF.

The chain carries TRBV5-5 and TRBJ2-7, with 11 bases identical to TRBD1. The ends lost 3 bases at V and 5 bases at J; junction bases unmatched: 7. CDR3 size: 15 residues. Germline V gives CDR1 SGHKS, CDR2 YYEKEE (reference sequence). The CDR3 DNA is TGTGCCAGCAGCTGGTATGGACAGGGGGCAGACGAGCAGTACTTC. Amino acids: CASSWYGQGADEQYF. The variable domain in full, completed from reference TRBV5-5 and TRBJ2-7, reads DAGVTQSPTHLIKTRGQQVTLRCSPISGHKSVSWYQQVLGQGPQFIFQYYEKEERGRGNFPDRFSARQFPNYSSELNVNALLLGDSALYLCASSWYGQGADEQYFGPGTRLTVT.

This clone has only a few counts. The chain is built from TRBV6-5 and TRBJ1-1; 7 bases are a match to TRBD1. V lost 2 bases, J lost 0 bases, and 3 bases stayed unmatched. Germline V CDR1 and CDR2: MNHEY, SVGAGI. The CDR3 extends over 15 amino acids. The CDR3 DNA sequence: TGTGCCAGCAGTTACGACAGGGTTCTGAACACTGAAGCTTTCTTT. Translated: CASSYDRVLNTEAFF.

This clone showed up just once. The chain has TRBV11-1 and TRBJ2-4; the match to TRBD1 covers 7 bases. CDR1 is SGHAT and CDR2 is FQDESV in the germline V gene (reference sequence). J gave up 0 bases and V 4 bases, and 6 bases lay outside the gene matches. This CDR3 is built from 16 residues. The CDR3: CASSSRDSRAKNIQYF. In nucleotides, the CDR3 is TGTGCCAGCAGCTCACGGGACAGCCGAGCCAAAAACATTCAGTACTTC.

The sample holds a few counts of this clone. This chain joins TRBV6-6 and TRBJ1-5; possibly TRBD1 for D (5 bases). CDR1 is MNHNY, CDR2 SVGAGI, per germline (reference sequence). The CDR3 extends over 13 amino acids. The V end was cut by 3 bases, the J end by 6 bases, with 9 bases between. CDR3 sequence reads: CASSYGRGQPQHF. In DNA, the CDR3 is TGTGCCAGCAGTTATGGGAGGGGTCAGCCCCAGCATTTT.

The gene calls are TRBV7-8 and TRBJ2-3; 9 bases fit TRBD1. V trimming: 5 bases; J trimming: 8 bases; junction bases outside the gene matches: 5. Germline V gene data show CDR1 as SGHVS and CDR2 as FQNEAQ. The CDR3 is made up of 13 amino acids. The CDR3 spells CASSRDRDGTQYF. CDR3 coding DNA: TGTGCCAGCAGCCGGGACAGGGACGGTACGCAGTATTTT.

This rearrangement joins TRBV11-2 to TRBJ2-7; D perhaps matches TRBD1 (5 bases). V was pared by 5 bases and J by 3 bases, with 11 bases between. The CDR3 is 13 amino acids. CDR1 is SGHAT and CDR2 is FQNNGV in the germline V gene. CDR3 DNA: TGTGCCAGCAGCCTTGGACAAAACTACGAGCAGTACTTC. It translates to CASSLGQNYEQYF. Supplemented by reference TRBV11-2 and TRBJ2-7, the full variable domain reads EAGVAQSPRYKIIEKRQSVAFWCNPISGHATLYWYQQILGQGPKLLIQFQNNGVVDDSQLPKDRFSAERLKGVDSTLKIQPAKLEDSAVYLCASSLGQNYEQYFGPGTRLTVT.

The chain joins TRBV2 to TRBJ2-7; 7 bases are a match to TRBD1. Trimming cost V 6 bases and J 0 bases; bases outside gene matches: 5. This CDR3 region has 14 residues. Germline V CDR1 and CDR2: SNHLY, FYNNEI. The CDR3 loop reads CASRARDSSYEQYF. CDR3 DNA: TGTGCCAGCAGGGCACGGGACAGCTCCTACGAGCAGTACTTC.

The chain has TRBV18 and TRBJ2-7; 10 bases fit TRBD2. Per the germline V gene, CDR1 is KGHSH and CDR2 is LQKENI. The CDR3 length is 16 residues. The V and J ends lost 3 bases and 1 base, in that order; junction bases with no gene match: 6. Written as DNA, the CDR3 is TGTGCCAGCTCACCTCGTGGACTAGCGGCTTCCTACGAGCAGTACTTC. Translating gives CASSPRGLAASYEQYF.

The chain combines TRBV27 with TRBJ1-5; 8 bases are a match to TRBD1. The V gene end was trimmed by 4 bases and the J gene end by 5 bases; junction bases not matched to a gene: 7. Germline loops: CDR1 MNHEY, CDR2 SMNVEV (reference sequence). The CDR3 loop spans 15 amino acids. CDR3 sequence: CASSYGQGGDQPQHF. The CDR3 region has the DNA TGTGCCAGCAGTTACGGACAGGGCGGGGATCAGCCCCAGCATTTT.

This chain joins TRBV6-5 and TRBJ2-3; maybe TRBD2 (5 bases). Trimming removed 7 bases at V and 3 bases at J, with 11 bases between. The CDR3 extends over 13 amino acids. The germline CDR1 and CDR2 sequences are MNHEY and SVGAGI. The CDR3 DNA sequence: TGTGCCAGCACTGAAGCGGAGACAGATACGCAGTATTTT. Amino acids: CASTEAETDTQYF.

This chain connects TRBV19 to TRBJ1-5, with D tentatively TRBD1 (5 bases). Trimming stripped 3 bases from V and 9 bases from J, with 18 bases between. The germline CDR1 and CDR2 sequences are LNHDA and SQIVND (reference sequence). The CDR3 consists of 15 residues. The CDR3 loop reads CASSISTASGRPQHF. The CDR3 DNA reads TGTGCCAGTAGTATTTCGACAGCTTCAGGTCGGCCCCAGCATTTT.

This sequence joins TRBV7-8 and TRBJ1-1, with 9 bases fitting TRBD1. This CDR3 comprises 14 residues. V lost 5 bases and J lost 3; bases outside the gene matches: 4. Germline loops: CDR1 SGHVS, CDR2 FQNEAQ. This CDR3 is CASSQRQGDTEAFF. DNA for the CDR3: TGTGCCAGCAGCCAAAGACAGGGGGACACTGAAGCTTTCTTT.

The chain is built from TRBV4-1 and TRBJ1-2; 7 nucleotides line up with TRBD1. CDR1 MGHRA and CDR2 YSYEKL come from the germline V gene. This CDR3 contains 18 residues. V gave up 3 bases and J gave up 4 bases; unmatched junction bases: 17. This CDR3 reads CASSHFPPRQGTSYGYTF. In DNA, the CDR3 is TGCGCCAGCAGCCACTTCCCCCCAAGACAGGGAACAAGCTATGGCTACACCTTC.

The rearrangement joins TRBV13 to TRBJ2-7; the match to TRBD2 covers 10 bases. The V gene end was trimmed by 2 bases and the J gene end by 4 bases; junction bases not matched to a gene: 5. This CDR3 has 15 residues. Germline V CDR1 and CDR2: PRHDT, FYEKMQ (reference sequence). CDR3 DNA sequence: TGTGCCAGCAGCTTACTCGGGACTAGCGAGTACGAGCAGTACTTC. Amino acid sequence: CASSLLGTSEYEQYF.

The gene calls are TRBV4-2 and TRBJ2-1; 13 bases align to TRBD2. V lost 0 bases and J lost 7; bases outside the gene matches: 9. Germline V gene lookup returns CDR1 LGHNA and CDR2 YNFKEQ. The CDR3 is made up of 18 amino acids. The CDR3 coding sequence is TGTGCCAGCAGCCAAGAATCCGGACTAGCGGGAGTTAGTAATGAGCAGTTCTTC. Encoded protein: CASSQESGLAGVSNEQFF.

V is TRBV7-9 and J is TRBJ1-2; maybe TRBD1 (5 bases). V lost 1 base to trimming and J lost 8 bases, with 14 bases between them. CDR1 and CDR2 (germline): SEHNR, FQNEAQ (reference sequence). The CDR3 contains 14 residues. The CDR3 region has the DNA TGTGCCAGCAGCTTAGGCCCTGGAGGGGAAGGCTACACCTTC. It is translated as CASSLGPGGEGYTF.

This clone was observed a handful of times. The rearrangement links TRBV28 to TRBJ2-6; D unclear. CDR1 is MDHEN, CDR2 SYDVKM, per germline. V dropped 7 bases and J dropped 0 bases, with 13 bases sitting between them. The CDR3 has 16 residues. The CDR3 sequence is CASTPNPVSGANVLTF. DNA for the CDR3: TGTGCCAGCACCCCCAACCCGGTCTCTGGGGCCAACGTCCTGACTTTC.

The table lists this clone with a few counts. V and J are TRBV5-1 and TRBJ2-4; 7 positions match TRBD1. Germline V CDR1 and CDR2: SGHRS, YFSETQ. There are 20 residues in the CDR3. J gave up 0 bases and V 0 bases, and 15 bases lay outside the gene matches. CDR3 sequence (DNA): TGCGCCAGCAGCTTGGAACATAGGGACAGCCCTATGGAAGCCAAAAACATTCAGTACTTC. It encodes CASSLEHRDSPMEAKNIQYF.

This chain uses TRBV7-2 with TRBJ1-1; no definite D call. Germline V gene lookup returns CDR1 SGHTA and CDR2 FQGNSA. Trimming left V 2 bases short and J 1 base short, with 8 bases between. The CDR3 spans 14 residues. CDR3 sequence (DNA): TGTGCCAGCAGCTTAATTGAGGGGAACACTGAAGCTTTCTTT. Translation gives CASSLIEGNTEAFF.

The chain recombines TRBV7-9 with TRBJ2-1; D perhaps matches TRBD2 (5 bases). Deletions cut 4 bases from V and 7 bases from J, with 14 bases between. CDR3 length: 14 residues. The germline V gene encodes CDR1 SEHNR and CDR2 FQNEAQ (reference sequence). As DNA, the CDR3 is TGTGCCAGCAGCTCTCAACTAGTCTCAAATGAGCAGTTCTTC. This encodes CASSSQLVSNEQFF.

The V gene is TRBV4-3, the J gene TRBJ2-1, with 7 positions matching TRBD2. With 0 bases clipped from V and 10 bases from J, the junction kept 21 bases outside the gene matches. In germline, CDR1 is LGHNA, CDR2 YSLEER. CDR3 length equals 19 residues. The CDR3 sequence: CASSQDRSGAGRGGGEQFF. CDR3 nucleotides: TGCGCCAGCAGCCAAGATAGGTCGGGAGCGGGGAGGGGTGGTGGGGAGCAGTTCTTC.

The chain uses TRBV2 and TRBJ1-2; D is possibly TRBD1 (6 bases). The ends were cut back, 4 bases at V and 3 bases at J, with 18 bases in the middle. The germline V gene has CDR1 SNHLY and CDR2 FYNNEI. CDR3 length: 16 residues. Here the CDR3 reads CASSGGRPGGHYGYTF. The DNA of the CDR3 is TGTGCCAGCAGTGGTGGGCGGCCCGGGGGGCACTATGGCTACACCTTC. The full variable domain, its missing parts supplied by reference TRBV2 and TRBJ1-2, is EPEVTQTPSHQVTQMGQEVILRCVPISNHLYFYWYRQILGQKVEFLVSFYNNEISEKSEIFDDQFSVERPDGSNFTLKIRSTKLEDSAMYFCASSGGRPGGHYGYTFGSGTRLTVV.

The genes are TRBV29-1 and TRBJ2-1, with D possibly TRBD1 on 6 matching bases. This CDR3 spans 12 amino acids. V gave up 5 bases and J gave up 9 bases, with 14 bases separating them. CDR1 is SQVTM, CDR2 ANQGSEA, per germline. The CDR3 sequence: CSVRKGVLEQFF. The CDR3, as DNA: TGCAGCGTTCGTAAGGGGGTACTTGAGCAGTTCTTC.

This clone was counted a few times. The CDR3 here is CASSARGGGAGNIQYF. Written as DNA, the CDR3 is TGTGCCAGCAGTGCGAGGGGCGGGGGGGCGGGAAACATTCAGTACTTC. This chain links TRBV2 with TRBJ2-4; 9 positions agree with TRBD2. CDR1 and CDR2 from the germline V gene are SNHLY and FYNNEI. The CDR3 has 16 amino acids. Germline trimming cut 4 bases from V and 6 bases from J; bases unmatched to any gene: 10.

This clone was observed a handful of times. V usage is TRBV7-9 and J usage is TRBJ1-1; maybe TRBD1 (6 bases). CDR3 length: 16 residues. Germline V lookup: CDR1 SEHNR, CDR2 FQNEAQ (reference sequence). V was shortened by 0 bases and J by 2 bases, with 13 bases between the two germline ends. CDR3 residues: CASSLAGRGANTEAFF. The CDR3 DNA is TGTGCCAGCAGCTTAGCAGGGCGGGGGGCAAACACTGAAGCTTTCTTT.

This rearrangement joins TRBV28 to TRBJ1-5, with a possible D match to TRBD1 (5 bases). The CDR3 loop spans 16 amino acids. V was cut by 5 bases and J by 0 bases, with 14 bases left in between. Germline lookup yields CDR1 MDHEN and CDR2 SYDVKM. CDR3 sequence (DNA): TGTGCCAGCAGTCTGGGGACTACACTTAGCAATCAGCCCCAGCATTTT. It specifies CASSLGTTLSNQPQHF.

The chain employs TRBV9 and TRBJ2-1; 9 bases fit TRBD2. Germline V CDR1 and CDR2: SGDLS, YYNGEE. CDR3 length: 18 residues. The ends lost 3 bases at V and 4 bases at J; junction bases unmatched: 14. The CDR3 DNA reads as TGTGCCAGCAGCGCAGTCCCCAATTTAGCGGGAGTTTACAATGAGCAGTTCTTC. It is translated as CASSAVPNLAGVYNEQFF.

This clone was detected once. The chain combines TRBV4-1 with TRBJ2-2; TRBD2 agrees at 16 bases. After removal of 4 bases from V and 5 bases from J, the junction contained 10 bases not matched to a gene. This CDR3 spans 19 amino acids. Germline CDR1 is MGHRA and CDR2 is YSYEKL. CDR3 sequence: CASSRRFGTSGRGTGELFF. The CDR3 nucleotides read TGCGCCAGCAGCCGACGCTTCGGGACTAGCGGGAGGGGGACCGGGGAGCTGTTTTTT.